This T cell receptor beta chain emerged from a study of cytomegalovirus exposure and HLA in healthy donors. Study background: Unique TCRs numbering roughly 85 million, obtained from HLA-typed donors, made up an early data release. Broader study findings: Previous analysis showed most TCR beta V segments were productive about 87% or about 30% of the time. Later analysis associated a missense DCLRE1C variant with TCR beta V- and J-gene trimming. Among immune exposure information, only CMV serostatus was available.

With regard to this clone: Its cognate antigen is unknown.

PCR primers comprised 60 Vbeta and 13 Jbeta primers. The repertoire was sequenced with immunoSEQ multiplex PCR; TCRdb's copy has only in-frame clones and lacks some. Seen here are about 160,000 clones, around 74% observed once, and the top ten hold about 1.5%. Trimming removed 5 bases from V and 4 bases from J, with 17 bases in between. The CDR3 sequence is 15 residues long. Germline CDR1 and CDR2: MDHEN and SYDVKM. This TCR was recovered from a woman in her twenties or thirties in good health and CMV-seronegative. The source material was PBMCs. The V gene is TRBV28, the J gene TRBJ1-2, with D hard to call. The CDR3 loop is CASSPRALLGYGYTF. In DNA, the CDR3 is TGTGCCAGCAGTCCGAGGGCTCTCCTAGGCTATGGCTACACCTTC.